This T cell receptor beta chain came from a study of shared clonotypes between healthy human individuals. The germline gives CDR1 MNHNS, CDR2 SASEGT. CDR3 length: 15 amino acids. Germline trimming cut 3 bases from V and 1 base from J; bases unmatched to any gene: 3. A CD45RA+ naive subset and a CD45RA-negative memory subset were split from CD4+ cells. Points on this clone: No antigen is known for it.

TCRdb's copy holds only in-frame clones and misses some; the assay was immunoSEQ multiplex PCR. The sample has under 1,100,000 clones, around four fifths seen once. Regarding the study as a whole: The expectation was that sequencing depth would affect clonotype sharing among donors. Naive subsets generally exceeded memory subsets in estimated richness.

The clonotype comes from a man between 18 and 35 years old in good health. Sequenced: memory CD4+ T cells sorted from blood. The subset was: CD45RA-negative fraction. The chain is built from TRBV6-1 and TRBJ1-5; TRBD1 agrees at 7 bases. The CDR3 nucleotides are TGTGCCAGCAGTGAGGGACAGAGAAGCAATCAGCCCCAGCATTTT. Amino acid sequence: CASSEGQRSNQPQHF.